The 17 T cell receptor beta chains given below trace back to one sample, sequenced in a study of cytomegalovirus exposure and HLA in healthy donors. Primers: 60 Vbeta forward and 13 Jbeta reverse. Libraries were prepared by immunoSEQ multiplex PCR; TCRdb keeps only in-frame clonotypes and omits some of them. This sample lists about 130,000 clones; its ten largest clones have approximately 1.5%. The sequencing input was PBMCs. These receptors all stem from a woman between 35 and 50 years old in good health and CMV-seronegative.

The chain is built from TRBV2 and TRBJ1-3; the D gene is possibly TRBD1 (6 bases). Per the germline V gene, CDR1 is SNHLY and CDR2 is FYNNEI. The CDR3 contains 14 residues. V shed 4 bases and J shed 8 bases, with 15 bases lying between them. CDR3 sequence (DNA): TGTGCCAGCAGTGTCACAGGGCCTCCGGACACCATATATTTT. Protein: CASSVTGPPDTIYF.

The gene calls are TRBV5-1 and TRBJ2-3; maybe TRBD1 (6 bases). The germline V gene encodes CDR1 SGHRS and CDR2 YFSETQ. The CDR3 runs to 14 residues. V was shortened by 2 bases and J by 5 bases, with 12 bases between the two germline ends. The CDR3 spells CASSLQGDGDTQYF. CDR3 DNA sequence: TGCGCCAGCAGCTTACAGGGCGACGGAGATACGCAGTATTTT.

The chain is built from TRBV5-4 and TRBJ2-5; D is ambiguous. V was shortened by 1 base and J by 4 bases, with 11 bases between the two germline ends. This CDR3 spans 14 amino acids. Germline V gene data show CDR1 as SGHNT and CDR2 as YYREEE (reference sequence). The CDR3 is CASSLQGSGETQYF. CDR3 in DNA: TGTGCCAGCAGCTTGCAAGGATCGGGAGAGACCCAGTACTTC.

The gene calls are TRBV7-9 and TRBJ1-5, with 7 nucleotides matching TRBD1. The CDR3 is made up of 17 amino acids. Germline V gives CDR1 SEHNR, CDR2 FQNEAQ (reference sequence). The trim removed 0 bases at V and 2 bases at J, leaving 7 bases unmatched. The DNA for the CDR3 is TGTGCCAGCAGCTTAGCGAATACTGGGACAGGCAATCAGCCCCAGCATTTT. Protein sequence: CASSLANTGTGNQPQHF.

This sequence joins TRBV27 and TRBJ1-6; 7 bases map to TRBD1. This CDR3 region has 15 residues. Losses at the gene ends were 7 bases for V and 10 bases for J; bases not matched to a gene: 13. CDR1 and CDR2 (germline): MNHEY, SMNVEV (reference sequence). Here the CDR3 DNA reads TGTGCCAGCACCCCAAACGGGGGCAGGGGGTCACCCCTCCACTTT. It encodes CASTPNGGRGSPLHF.

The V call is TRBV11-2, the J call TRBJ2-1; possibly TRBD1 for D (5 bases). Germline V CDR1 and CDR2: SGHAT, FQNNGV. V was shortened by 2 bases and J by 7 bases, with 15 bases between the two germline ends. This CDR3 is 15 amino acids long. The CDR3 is CASSLSTGRSNEQFF. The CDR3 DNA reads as TGTGCCAGCAGCTTAAGCACAGGACGGTCAAATGAGCAGTTCTTC.

The CDR3 nucleotides read TGCGCCAGCAGCCAAGCGCTTAGGGGAACCTACGAGCAGTACTTC. Amino acid sequence: CASSQALRGTYEQYF. The V and J genes are TRBV4-3 and TRBJ2-7; TRBD1 is a possible D gene (5 bases). Germline values: CDR1 LGHNA, CDR2 YSLEER. Trimming cost V 1 base and J 2 bases, with 12 bases left between them. This CDR3 has 15 residues.

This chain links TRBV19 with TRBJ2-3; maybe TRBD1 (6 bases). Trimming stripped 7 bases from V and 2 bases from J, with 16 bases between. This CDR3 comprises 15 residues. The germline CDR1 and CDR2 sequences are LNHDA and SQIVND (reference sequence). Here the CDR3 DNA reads TGTGCCAGTACCCTTTCAAGGGGGACCACAGATACGCAGTATTTT. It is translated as CASTLSRGTTDTQYF.

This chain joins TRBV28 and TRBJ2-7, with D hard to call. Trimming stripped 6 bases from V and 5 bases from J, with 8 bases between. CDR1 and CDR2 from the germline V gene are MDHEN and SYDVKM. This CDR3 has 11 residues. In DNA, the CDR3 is TGTGCCAGCAGACTCGGAGACGAGCAGTACTTC. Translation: CASRLGDEQYF.

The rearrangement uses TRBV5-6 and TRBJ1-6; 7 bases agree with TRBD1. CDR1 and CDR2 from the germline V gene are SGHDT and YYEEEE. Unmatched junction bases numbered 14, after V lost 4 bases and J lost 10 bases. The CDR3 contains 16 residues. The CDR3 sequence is CASSLPRQGRSSPLHF. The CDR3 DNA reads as TGTGCCAGCAGCCTTCCACGACAGGGTCGGAGCTCACCCCTCCACTTT.

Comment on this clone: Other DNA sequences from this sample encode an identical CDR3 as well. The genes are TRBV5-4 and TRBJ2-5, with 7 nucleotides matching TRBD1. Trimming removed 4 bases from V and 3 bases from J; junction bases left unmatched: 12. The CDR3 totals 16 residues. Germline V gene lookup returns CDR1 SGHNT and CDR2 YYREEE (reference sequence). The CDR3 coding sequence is TGTGCCAGCAGCCTCGGCCCTCGGACAGGCGAAGAGACCCAGTACTTC. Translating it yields CASSLGPRTGEETQYF. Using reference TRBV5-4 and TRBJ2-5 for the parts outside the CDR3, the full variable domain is ETGVTQSPTHLIKTRGQQVTLRCSSQSGHNTVSWYQQALGQGPQFIFQYYREEENGRGNFPPRFSGLQFPNYSSELNVNALELDDSALYLCASSLGPRTGEETQYFGPGTRLLVL.

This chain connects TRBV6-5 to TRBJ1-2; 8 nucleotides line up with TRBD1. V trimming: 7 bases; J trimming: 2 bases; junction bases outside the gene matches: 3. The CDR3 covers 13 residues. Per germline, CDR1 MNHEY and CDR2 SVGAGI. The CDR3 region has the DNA TGTGCCAGCAACAGGGGGGCCAACTATGGCTACACCTTC. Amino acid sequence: CASNRGANYGYTF.

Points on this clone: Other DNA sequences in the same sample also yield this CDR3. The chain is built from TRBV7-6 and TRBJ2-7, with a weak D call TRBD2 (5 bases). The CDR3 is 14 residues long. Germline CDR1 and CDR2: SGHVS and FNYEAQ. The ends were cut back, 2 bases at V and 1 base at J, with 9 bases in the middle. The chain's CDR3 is CASSLPGKSYEQYF. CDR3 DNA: TGTGCCAGCAGCTTACCGGGGAAATCCTACGAGCAGTACTTC.

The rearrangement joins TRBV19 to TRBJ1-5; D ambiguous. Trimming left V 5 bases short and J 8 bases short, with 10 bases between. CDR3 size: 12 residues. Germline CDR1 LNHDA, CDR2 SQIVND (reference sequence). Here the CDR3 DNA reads TGTGCCAGTAGTCCCCTTAATGAGCCCCAGCATTTT. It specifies CASSPLNEPQHF.

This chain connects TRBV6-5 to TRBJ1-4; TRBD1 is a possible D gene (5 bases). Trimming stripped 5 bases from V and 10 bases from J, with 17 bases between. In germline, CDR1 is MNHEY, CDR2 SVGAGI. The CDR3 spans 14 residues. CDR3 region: CASSMDISQRKLFF. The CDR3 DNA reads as TGTGCCAGCAGTATGGACATTAGCCAGCGAAAACTGTTTTTT.

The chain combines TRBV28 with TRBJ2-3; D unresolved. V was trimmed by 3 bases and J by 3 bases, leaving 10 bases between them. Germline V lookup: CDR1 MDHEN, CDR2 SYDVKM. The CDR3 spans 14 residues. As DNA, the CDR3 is TGTGCCAGCAGTTTTATTTCCGGGACAGATACGCAGTATTTT. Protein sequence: CASSFISGTDTQYF.

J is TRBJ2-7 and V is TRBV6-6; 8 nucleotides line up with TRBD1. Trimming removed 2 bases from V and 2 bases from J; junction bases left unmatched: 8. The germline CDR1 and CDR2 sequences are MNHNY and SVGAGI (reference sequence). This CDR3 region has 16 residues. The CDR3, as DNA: TGTGCCAGCAGTTACGGGGCCGGACAGGGCACCTACGAGCAGTACTTC. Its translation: CASSYGAGQGTYEQYF.